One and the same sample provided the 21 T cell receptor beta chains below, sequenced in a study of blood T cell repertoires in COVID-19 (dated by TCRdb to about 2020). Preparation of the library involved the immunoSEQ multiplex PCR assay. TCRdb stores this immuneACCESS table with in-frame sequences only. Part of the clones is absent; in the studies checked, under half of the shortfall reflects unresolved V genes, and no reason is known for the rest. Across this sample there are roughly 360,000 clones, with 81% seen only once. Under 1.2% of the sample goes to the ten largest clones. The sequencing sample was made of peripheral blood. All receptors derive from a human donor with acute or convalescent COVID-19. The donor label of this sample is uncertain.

The CDR3 DNA is TGTGCCAGCAGCTTCGGACTAGGGGAGACCCAGTACTTC. Translating it yields CASSFGLGETQYF. This chain connects TRBV11-2 to TRBJ2-5; 7 bases match TRBD2. The CDR3 sequence is 13 residues long. Germline trimming cut 3 bases from V and 5 bases from J; bases unmatched to any gene: 3. Germline lookup yields CDR1 SGHAT and CDR2 FQNNGV.

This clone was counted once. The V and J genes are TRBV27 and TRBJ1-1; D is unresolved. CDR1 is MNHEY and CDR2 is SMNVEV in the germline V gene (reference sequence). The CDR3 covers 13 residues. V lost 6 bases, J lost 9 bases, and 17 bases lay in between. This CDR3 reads CASSSLEVDKAFF. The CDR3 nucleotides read TGTGCCAGCAGCTCGTTAGAGGTGGATAAAGCTTTCTTT.

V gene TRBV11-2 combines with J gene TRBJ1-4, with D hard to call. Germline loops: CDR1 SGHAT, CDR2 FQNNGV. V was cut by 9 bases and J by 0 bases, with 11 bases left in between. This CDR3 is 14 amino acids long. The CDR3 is CARPLGPTNEKLFF. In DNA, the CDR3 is TGTGCCAGGCCCCTCGGTCCAACTAATGAAAAACTGTTTTTT.

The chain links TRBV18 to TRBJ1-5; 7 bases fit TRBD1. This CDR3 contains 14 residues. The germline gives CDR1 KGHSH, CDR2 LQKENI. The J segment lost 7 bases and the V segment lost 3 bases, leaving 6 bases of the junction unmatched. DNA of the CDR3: TGTGCCAGCTCACCGGACAGGAAAGGCCAGCCCCAGCATTTT. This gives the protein CASSPDRKGQPQHF.

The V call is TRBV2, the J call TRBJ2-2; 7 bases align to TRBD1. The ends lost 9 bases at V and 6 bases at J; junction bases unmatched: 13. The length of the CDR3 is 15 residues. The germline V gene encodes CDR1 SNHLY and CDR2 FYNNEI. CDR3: CASTYRGVAAGELFF. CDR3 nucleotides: TGTGCCAGTACCTACAGGGGTGTAGCAGCCGGGGAGCTGTTTTTT.

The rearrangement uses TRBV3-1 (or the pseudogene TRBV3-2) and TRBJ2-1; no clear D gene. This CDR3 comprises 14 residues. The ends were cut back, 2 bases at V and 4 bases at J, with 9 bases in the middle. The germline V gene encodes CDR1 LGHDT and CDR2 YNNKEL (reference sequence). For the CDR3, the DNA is TGTGCCAGCAGCCAACGTCACTCGTACAATGAGCAGTTCTTC. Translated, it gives CASSQRHSYNEQFF.

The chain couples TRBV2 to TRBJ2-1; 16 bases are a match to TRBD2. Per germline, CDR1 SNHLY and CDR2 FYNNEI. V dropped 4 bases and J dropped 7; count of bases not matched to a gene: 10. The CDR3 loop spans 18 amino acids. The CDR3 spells CASSVGSGTSGRGNEQFF. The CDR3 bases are TGTGCCAGCAGTGTGGGTTCCGGGACTAGCGGGAGGGGAAATGAGCAGTTCTTC.

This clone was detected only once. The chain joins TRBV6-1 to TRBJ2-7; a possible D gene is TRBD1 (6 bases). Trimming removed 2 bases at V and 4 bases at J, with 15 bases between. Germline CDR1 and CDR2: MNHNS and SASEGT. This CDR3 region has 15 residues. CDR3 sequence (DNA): TGTGCCAGCAGTGAATTATGGGGCAGGGGATACGAGCAGTACTTC. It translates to CASSELWGRGYEQYF.

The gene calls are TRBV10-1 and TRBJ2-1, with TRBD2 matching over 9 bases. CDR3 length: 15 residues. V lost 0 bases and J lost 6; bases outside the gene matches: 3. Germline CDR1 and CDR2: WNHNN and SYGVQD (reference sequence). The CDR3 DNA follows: TGCGCCAGCAGTGAGTCAAGCGGGGGGCGCAATGAGCAGTTCTTC. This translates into CASSESSGGRNEQFF.

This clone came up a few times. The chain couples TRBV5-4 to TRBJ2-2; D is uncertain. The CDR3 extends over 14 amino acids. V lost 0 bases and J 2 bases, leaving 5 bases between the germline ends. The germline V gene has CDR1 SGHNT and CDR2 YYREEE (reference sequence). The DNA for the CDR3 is TGTGCCAGCAGCTTGGTGGCAAACACCGGGGAGCTGTTTTTT. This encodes CASSLVANTGELFF.

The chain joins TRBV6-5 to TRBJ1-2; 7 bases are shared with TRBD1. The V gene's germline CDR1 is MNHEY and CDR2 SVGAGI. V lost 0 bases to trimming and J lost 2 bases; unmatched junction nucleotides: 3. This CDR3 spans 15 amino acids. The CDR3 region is CASSYSWGQNYGYTF. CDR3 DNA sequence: TGTGCCAGCAGTTACTCATGGGGACAGAACTATGGCTACACCTTC.

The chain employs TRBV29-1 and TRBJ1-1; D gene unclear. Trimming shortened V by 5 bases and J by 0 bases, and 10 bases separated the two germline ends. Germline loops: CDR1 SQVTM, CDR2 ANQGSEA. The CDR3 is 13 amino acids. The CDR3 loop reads CSVQTLLNTEAFF. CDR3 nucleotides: TGCAGCGTTCAGACACTCTTGAACACTGAAGCTTTCTTT.

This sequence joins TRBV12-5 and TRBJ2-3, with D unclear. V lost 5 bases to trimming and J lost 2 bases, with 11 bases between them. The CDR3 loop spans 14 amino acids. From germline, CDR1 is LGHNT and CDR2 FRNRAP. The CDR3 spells CASGMDGFTDTQYF. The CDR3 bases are TGTGCTAGTGGTATGGACGGTTTCACAGATACGCAGTATTTT.

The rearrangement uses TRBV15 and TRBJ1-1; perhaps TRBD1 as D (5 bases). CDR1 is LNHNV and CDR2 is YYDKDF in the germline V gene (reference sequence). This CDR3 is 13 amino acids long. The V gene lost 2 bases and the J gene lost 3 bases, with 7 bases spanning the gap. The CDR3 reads CATSRSRDTEAFF. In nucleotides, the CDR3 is TGTGCCACCAGCAGATCCAGGGACACTGAAGCTTTCTTT.

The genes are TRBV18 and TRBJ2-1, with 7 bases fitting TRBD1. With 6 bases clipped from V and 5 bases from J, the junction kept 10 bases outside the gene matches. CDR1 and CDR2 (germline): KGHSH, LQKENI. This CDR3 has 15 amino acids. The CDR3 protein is CASSLTFDRDNEQFF. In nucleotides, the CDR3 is TGTGCCAGCTCCCTTACCTTTGACAGGGACAATGAGCAGTTCTTC.

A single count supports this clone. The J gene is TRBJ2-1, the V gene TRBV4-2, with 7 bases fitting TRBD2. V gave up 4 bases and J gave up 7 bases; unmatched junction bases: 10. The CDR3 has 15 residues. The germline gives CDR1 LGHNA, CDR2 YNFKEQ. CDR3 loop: CASSLGGGGSNEQFF. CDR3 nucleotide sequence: TGTGCCAGCAGCCTCGGAGGTGGCGGGAGTAATGAGCAGTTCTTC.

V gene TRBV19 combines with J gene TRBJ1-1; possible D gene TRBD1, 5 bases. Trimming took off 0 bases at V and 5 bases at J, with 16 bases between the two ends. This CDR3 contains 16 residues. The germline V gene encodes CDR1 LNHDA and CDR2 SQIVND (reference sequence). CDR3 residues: CASSIEGASGGTEAFF. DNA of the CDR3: TGTGCCAGTAGTATAGAGGGCGCCTCGGGGGGAACTGAAGCTTTCTTT.

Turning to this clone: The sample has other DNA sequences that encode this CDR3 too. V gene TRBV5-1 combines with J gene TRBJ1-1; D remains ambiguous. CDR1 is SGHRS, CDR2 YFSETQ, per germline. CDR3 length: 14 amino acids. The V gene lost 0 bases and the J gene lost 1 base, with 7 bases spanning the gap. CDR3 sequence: CASSLVAGNTEAFF. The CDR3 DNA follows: TGCGCCAGCAGCTTGGTCGCAGGGAACACTGAAGCTTTCTTT.

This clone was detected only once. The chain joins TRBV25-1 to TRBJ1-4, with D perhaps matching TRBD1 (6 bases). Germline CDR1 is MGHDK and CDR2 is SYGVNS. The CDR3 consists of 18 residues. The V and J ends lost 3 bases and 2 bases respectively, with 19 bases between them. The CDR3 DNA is TGTGCCAGCAGTGACTCCGCTCAAGGGGGAACGACTAATGAAAAACTGTTTTTT. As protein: CASSDSAQGGTTNEKLFF.

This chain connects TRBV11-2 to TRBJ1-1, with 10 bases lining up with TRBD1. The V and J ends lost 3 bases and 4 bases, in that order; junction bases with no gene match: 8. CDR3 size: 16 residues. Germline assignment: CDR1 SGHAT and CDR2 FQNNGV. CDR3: CASSFRDRGDGTEAFF. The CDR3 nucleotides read TGTGCCAGCAGCTTCCGGGACAGGGGCGATGGCACTGAAGCTTTCTTT.

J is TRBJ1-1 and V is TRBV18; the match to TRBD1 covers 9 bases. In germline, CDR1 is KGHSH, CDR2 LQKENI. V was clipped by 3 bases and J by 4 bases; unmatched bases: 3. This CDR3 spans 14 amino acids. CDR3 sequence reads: CASSPLDRGTEAFF. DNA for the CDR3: TGTGCCAGCTCACCCTTGGACAGGGGCACTGAAGCTTTCTTT.